The rows below give T cell receptor beta chains drawn from one sample of a study of blood T cell repertoires in COVID-19. Profiling relied on immunoSEQ multiplex PCR, and the TCRdb table lists in-frame clones only, not all of them. The table includes about 220,000 clones, roughly 90% detected once. Sequencing input: PBMCs or T cells enriched from blood (not recorded which). The receptors here all came from a woman aged 40 to 55 with acute COVID-19. The CDR3 runs from the conserved cysteine through the conserved F or W. The D gene is left open where the match is weak. Clone size is stated in some rows and not others, as once, few, many or a class when expanded.

V gene: TRBV5-1; clone size: few; D gene: .; J gene: TRBJ1-4; CDR3 protein: CASSFPGEKLFF; CDR3 DNA: TGCGCCAGCAGCTTTCCGGGGGAAAAACTGTTTTTT
V gene: TRBV5-1; clone size: .; D gene: .; J gene: TRBJ1-4; CDR3 protein: CASSIEDRQNEKLFF; CDR3 DNA: TGCGCCAGCAGCATAGAGGACAGACAAAATGAAAAACTGTTTTTT
V gene: TRBV11-2; clone size: .; D gene: TRBD1; J gene: TRBJ1-5; CDR3 protein: CASSGGTGVNQPQHF; CDR3 DNA: TGTGCCAGCAGCGGGGGGACAGGTGTAAATCAGCCCCAGCATTTT
V gene: TRBV12-3/TRBV12-4; clone size: .; D gene: .; J gene: TRBJ1-1; CDR3 protein: CASSLDRFTEAFF; CDR3 DNA: TGTGCCAGCAGTCTAGACAGATTCACTGAAGCTTTCTTT
V gene: TRBV6-5; clone size: .; D gene: .; J gene: TRBJ1-5; CDR3 protein: CASSYEGGQPQHF; CDR3 DNA: TGTGCCAGCAGTTACGAAGGGGGTCAGCCCCAGCATTTT
V gene: TRBV19; clone size: .; D gene: TRBD2; J gene: TRBJ2-7; CDR3 protein: CASSSGGEYEQYF; CDR3 DNA: TGTGCCAGTAGTAGCGGGGGAGAGTACGAGCAGTACTTC
V gene: TRBV7-9; clone size: .; D gene: .; J gene: TRBJ2-3; CDR3 protein: CASSLAAGLTDTQYF; CDR3 DNA: TGTGCCAGCAGCTTAGCGGCAGGGTTAACAGATACGCAGTATTTT
V gene: TRBV4-3; clone size: .; D gene: TRBD1; J gene: TRBJ2-2; CDR3 protein: CASSQDRDRATGELFF; CDR3 DNA: TGCGCCAGCAGCCAAGATCGGGACAGGGCCACCGGGGAGCTGTTTTTT
V gene: TRBV3-1/TRBV3-2; clone size: .; D gene: TRBD2; J gene: TRBJ2-7; CDR3 protein: CASSPRLAGRSEQYF; CDR3 DNA: TGTGCCAGCAGCCCTAGACTAGCAGGTAGAAGCGAGCAGTACTTC
V gene: TRBV18; clone size: .; D gene: .; J gene: TRBJ1-1; CDR3 protein: CASSRQDLNTEAFF; CDR3 DNA: TGTGCCAGCTCACGACAGGACCTCAACACTGAAGCTTTCTTT
V gene: TRBV3-1/TRBV3-2; clone size: few; D gene: .; J gene: TRBJ1-2; CDR3 protein: CASGQGTHYGYTF; CDR3 DNA: TGTGCCAGTGGCCAGGGGACCCACTATGGCTACACCTTC
V gene: TRBV12-3/TRBV12-4; clone size: .; D gene: TRBD1; J gene: TRBJ1-2; CDR3 protein: CASSRDSSYGYTF; CDR3 DNA: TGTGCCAGCAGCCGGGACAGTAGCTATGGCTACACCTTC
V gene: TRBV2; clone size: .; D gene: TRBD1; J gene: TRBJ1-6; CDR3 protein: CASSPRGRNSPLHF; CDR3 DNA: TGTGCCAGCAGTCCAAGGGGGCGCAATTCACCCCTCCACTTT
V gene: TRBV12-5; clone size: .; D gene: .; J gene: TRBJ2-4; CDR3 protein: CASGLPGELAKNIQYF; CDR3 DNA: TGTGCTAGTGGTTTGCCTGGGGAGCTAGCCAAAAACATTCAGTACTTC
V gene: TRBV6-5; clone size: .; D gene: .; J gene: TRBJ1-2; CDR3 protein: CASSYIRDYGYTF; CDR3 DNA: TGTGCCAGCAGTTATATACGGGACTATGGCTACACCTTC
V gene: TRBV7-2; clone size: .; D gene: .; J gene: TRBJ1-2; CDR3 protein: CASSSDRFDPHGYTF; CDR3 DNA: TGTGCCAGCAGCTCCGACAGGTTTGATCCCCATGGCTACACCTTC
V gene: TRBV7-8; clone size: .; D gene: TRBD1; J gene: TRBJ1-1; CDR3 protein: CASSPRQGFSRNTEAFF; CDR3 DNA: TGTGCCAGCAGCCCACGACAGGGGTTTTCGCGTAACACTGAAGCTTTCTTT